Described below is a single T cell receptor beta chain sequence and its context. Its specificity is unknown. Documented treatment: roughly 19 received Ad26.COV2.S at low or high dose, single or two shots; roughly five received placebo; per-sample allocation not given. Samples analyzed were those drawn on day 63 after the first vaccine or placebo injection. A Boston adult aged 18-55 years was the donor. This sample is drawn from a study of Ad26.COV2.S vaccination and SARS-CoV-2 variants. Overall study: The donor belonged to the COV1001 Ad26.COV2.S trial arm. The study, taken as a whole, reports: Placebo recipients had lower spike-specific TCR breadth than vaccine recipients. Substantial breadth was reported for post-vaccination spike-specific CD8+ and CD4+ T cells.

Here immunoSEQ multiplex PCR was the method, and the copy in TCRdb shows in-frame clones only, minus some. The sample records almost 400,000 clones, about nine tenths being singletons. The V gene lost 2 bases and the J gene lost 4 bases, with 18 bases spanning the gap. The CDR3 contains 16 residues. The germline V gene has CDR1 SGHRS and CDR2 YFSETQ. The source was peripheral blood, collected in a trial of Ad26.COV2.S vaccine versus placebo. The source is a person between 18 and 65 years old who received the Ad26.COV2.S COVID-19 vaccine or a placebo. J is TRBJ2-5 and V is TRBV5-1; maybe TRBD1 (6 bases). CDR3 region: CASSFSRGTNVETQYF. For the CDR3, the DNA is TGCGCCAGCAGCTTCTCGAGGGGGACGAACGTAGAGACCCAGTACTTC.